This TCR beta chain originates from a study of cytomegalovirus exposure and HLA in healthy donors. Turning to the study itself: Earlier work reported 110 million or so unique TCR beta sequences from about 170 million T cells.

Amplification used 60 Vbeta primers and 13 Jbeta primers. The data were produced by immunoSEQ multiplex PCR, yet TCRdb's version contains in-frame clones alone and is incomplete. Altogether some 130,000 clones are present, around four fifths being singletons, with the ten largest covering 1.5% to 1.9%. The V gene lost 1 base and the J gene lost 5 bases, with 11 bases spanning the gap. The germline V gene encodes CDR1 LNHDA and CDR2 SQIVND (reference sequence). This CDR3 is built from 14 residues. This chain uses TRBV19 with TRBJ2-5; TRBD2 is a possible D gene (6 bases). This sequence originates from a man aged 40-55 years in good health and CMV-seronegative. The sequenced sample was PBMCs. This CDR3 is CASSIVASAETQYF. In DNA form, the CDR3 reads TGTGCCAGTAGTATAGTGGCTAGCGCCGAGACCCAGTACTTC.